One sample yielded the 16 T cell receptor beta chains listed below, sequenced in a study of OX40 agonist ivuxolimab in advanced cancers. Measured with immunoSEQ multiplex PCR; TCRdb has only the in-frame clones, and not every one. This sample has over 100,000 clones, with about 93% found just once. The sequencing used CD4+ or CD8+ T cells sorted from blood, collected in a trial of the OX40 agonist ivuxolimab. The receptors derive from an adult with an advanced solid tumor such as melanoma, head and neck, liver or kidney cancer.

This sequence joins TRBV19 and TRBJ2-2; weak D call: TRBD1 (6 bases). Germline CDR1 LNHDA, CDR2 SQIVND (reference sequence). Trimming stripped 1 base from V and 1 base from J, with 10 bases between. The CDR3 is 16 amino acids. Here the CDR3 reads CASSIGGTLNTGELFF. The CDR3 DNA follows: TGTGCCAGTAGTATAGGGGGGACATTGAACACCGGGGAGCTGTTTTTT.

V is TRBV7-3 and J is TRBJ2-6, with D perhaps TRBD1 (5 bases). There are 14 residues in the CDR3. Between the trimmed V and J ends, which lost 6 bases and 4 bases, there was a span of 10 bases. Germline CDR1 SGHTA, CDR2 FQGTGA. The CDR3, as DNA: TGTGCCAGCAGGGGGCCGGACGGGGCCAACGTCCTGACTTTC. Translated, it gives CASRGPDGANVLTF. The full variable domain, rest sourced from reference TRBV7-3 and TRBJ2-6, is GAGVSQTPSNKVTEKGKYVELRCDPISGHTALYWYRQSLGQGPEFLIYFQGTGAADDSGLPNDRFFAVRPEGSVSTLKIQRTERGDSAVYLCASRGPDGANVLTFGAGSRLTVL.

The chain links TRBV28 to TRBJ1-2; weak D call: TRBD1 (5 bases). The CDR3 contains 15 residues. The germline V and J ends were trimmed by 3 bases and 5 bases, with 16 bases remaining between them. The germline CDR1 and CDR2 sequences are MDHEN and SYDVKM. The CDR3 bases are TGTGCCAGCAGTTTGACTGGGGGGAGGGGATATGGCTACACCTTC. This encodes CASSLTGGRGYGYTF.

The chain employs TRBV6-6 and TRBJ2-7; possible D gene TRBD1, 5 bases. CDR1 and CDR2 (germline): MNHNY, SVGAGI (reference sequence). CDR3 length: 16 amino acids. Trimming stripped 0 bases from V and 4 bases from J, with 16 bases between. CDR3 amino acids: CASSYSTGPRPYEQYF. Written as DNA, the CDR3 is TGTGCCAGCAGTTACTCTACAGGCCCTCGCCCTTACGAGCAGTACTTC.

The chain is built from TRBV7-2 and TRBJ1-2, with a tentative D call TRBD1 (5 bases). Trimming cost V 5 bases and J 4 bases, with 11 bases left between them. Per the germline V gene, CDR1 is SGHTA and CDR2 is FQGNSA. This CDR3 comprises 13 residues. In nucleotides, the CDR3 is TGTGCCAGCAGCATCTTACAGGTCTATGGCTACACCTTC. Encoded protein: CASSILQVYGYTF.

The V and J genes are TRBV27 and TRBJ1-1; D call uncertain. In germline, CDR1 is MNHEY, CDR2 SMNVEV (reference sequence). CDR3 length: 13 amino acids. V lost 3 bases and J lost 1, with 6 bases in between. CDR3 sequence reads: CASSFYGNTEAFF. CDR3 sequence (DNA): TGTGCCAGCAGTTTTTATGGGAACACTGAAGCTTTCTTT.

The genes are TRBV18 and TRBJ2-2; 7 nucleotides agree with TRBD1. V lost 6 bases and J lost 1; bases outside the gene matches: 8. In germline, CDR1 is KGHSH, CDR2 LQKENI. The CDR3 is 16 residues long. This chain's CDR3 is CASSPLQGMNTGELFF. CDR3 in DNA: TGTGCCAGCTCCCCCCTACAGGGGATGAACACCGGGGAGCTGTTTTTT.

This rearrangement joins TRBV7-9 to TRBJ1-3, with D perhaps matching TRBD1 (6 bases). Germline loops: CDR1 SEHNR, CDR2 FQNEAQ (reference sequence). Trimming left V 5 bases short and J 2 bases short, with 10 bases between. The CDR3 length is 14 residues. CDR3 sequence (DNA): TGTGCCAGCAGCCCAACAGGGACTGGAAACACCATATATTTT. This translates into CASSPTGTGNTIYF. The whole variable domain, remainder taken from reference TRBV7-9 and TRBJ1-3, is DTGVSQNPRHKITKRGQNVTFRCDPISEHNRLYWYRQTLGQGPEFLTYFQNEAQLEKSRLLSDRFSAERPKGSFSTLEIQRTEQGDSAMYLCASSPTGTGNTIYFGEGSWLTVV.

The CDR3 reads CASSLQLPSSTDTQYF. The CDR3 region has the DNA TGTGCCAGCAGCCTGCAGCTACCGTCTAGCACAGATACGCAGTATTTT. This chain joins TRBV5-6 and TRBJ2-3; D ambiguous. This CDR3 is 16 amino acids long. Looked up from germline, CDR1 is SGHDT and CDR2 is YYEEEE. Trimming left V 4 bases short and J 0 bases short, with 15 bases between.

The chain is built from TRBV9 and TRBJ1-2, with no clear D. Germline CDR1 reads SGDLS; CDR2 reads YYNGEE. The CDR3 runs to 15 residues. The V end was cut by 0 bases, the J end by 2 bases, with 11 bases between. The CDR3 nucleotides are TGTGCCAGCAGCGTAGACGGTCAAGTAAACTATGGCTACACCTTC. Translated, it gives CASSVDGQVNYGYTF.

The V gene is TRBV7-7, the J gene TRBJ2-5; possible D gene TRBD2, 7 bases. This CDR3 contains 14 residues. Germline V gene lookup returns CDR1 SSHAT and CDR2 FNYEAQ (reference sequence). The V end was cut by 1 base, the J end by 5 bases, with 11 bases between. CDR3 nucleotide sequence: TGTGCCAGCAGCTTAGGGGGGGGCCGCGAGACCCAGTACTTC. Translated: CASSLGGGRETQYF.

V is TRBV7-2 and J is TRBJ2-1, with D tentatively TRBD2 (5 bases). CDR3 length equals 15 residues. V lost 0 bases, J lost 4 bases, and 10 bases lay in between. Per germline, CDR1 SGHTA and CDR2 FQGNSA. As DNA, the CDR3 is TGTGCCAGCAGCTTAGCATACGGGAAGTACAATGAGCAGTTCTTC. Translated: CASSLAYGKYNEQFF.

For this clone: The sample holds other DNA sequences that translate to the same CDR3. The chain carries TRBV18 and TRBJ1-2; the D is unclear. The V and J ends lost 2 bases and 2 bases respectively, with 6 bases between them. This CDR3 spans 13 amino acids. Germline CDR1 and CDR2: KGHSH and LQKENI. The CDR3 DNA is TGTGCCAGCTCACCAGGGCTAAACTATGGCTACACCTTC. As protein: CASSPGLNYGYTF.

The CDR3 region has the DNA TGTGCCAGCAGCCCCGATACAGGGACTTTTCTTAAAGCTTTCTTT. It encodes CASSPDTGTFLKAFF. The rearrangement uses TRBV2 and TRBJ1-1; perhaps TRBD1 as D (6 bases). Between the trimmed V and J ends, which lost 6 bases and 9 bases, there was a span of 23 bases. The CDR3 spans 15 residues. The germline CDR1 and CDR2 sequences are SNHLY and FYNNEI.

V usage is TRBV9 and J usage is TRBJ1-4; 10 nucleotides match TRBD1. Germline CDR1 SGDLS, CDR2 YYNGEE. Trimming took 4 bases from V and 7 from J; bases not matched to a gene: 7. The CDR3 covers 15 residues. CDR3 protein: CASSTRQGASEKLFF. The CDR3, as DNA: TGTGCCAGCAGCACCCGACAGGGGGCTAGTGAAAAACTGTTTTTT.

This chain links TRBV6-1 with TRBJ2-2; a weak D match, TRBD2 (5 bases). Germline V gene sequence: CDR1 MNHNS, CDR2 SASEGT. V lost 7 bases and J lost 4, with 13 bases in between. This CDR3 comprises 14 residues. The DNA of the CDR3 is TGTGCCAGCACCTCGGGGTCGACCACCGGGGAGCTGTTTTTT. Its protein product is CASTSGSTTGELFF.